These 13 T cell receptor beta chains share one sample of origin, sequenced in a study of PD-L1 blockade in urothelial cancer. Time point here: pretreatment peripheral blood. Sequenced by immunoSEQ multiplex PCR; TCRdb stores in-frame clones only, minus some. Among some 50,000 clones listed, around 88% were seen once. The specimen was PBMCs, collected around atezolizumab (anti-PD-L1) treatment. The receptors were sampled from a woman aged 60-75 years with urothelial cancer.

This clone came up once. CDR3 coding DNA: TGCGCCAGCAGCCAAGTTGGCCTGCGGAATGAAAAACTGTTTTTT. Translated: CASSQVGLRNEKLFF. This chain joins TRBV4-1 and TRBJ1-4; no clear D gene. The CDR3 runs to 15 residues. Germline CDR1 and CDR2: MGHRA and YSYEKL. Trimming left V 1 base short and J 5 bases short, with 11 bases between.

This chain joins TRBV5-6 and TRBJ2-1, with D possibly being TRBD2 (6 bases). The ends were cut back, 2 bases at V and 1 base at J, with 7 bases in the middle. This CDR3 is 14 amino acids long. Germline CDR1 SGHDT, CDR2 YYEEEE. This chain's CDR3 is CASSFGGSYNEQFF. The CDR3 DNA sequence: TGTGCCAGCAGCTTCGGGGGTTCCTACAATGAGCAGTTCTTC.

The chain links TRBV19 to TRBJ1-6; 9 nucleotides line up with TRBD1. V shed 4 bases, J shed 7 bases, and the junction held 2 bases outside the gene matches. Looked up from germline, CDR1 is LNHDA and CDR2 is SQIVND (reference sequence). The CDR3 length is 14 residues. The CDR3 protein is CASSRDRENSPLHF. For the CDR3, the DNA is TGTGCCAGTAGTAGGGACAGGGAGAATTCACCCCTCCACTTT.

This chain joins TRBV28 and TRBJ1-5; 11 bases align to TRBD1. Germline V gene data show CDR1 as MDHEN and CDR2 as SYDVKM. V was clipped by 6 bases and J by 3 bases; unmatched bases: 4. This CDR3 contains 15 residues. The CDR3 DNA reads TGTGCCAGCAGACGGGACAGGGGGGACAATCAGCCCCAGCATTTT. This sequence encodes CASRRDRGDNQPQHF.

V gene TRBV10-3 combines with J gene TRBJ1-1; the D gene is possibly TRBD1 (5 bases). The CDR3 consists of 15 residues. Trimming pared 4 bases from V and 1 base from J, leaving 13 bases between. The germline CDR1 and CDR2 sequences are ENHRY and SYGVKD. CDR3 protein: CAISAGGGSNTEAFF. CDR3 coding DNA: TGTGCCATCAGTGCCGGGGGGGGTTCGAACACTGAAGCTTTCTTT.

CDR3 in amino acids: CASSSRNGPEPCTDTQYF. DNA of the CDR3: TGTGCCAGCAGCTCACGAAACGGTCCGGAGCCCTGCACAGATACGCAGTATTTT. The rearrangement joins TRBV21-1 to TRBJ2-3; TRBD2, as called in the table, went unchecked against the DNA. TRBV21-1 is recorded as a pseudogene. This CDR3 has 18 residues.

V and J are TRBV7-2 and TRBJ2-3; D gene unclear. Germline assignment: CDR1 SGHTA and CDR2 FQGNSA. There are 13 residues in the CDR3. The V end lost 5 bases, the J end lost 2 bases, and 8 bases lay between the germline ends. CDR3 DNA sequence: TGTGCCAGCAGCCCACAGCACACAGATACGCAGTATTTT. Amino acid sequence: CASSPQHTDTQYF.

This chain links TRBV5-4 with TRBJ2-1; TRBD2 might be the D (5 bases). The V gene lost 2 bases and the J gene lost 6 bases, with 6 bases spanning the gap. Germline V gene lookup returns CDR1 SGHNT and CDR2 YYREEE (reference sequence). The CDR3 runs 12 residues. The CDR3 reads CASSFTSNEQFF. The CDR3 DNA follows: TGTGCCAGCAGCTTTACTAGCAATGAGCAGTTCTTC.

V usage is TRBV29-1 and J usage is TRBJ1-2, with D possibly matching TRBD1 (6 bases). The CDR3 sequence is 15 residues long. Germline CDR1 reads SQVTM; CDR2 reads ANQGSEA. V was pared by 2 bases and J by 4 bases, with 17 bases between. The CDR3 sequence is CSVERKGTRLYGYTF. CDR3 sequence (DNA): TGCAGCGTTGAAAGGAAGGGGACAAGGCTCTATGGCTACACCTTC.

V is TRBV5-1 and J is TRBJ2-3; 8 bases match TRBD2. The V and J ends lost 0 bases and 3 bases, in that order; junction bases with no gene match: 3. CDR1 and CDR2 (germline): SGHRS, YFSETQ. This CDR3 comprises 15 residues. The CDR3 loop reads CASSLGGTSTDTQYF. CDR3 bases: TGCGCCAGCAGCTTGGGGGGGACTAGTACAGATACGCAGTATTTT.

V gene TRBV7-2 combines with J gene TRBJ2-3; D may be TRBD2 (7 bases). V lost 6 bases, J lost 0 bases, and 10 bases lay in between. Looked up from germline, CDR1 is SGHTA and CDR2 is FQGNSA. The CDR3 consists of 14 residues. The CDR3 reads CASSGGGSTDTQYF. The CDR3 nucleotides read TGTGCCAGCAGTGGCGGGGGCAGCACAGATACGCAGTATTTT. Variable domain in full (rest from reference TRBV7-2 and TRBJ2-3): GAGVSQSPSNKVTEKGKDVELRCDPISGHTALYWYRQSLGQGLEFLIYFQGNSAPDKSGLPSDRFSAERTGGSVSTLTIQRTQQEDSAVYLCASSGGGSTDTQYFGPGTRLTVL.

This chain links TRBV18 with TRBJ2-1; 7 bases agree with TRBD1. CDR1 is KGHSH and CDR2 is LQKENI in the germline V gene. This CDR3 has 14 amino acids. Trimming at V came to 3 bases and at J to 13 bases, leaving 12 bases not matched to a gene. As DNA, the CDR3 is TGTGCCAGCTCACCCGGATCAGGGGGAAGAGTACAGTTCTTC. Translating gives CASSPGSGGRVQFF.

The chain couples TRBV18 to TRBJ1-1; 7 positions match TRBD1. The CDR3 spans 14 residues. J gave up 7 bases and V 1 base, and 6 bases lay outside the gene matches. The V gene's germline CDR1 is KGHSH and CDR2 LQKENI. CDR3 sequence (DNA): TGTGCCAGCTCACCACTTAGCGGGACAGATGAAGCTTTCTTT. Translation gives CASSPLSGTDEAFF. The complete variable domain, with remaining parts taken from reference TRBV18 and TRBJ1-1, reads NAGVMQNPRHLVRRRGQEARLRCSPMKGHSHVYWYRQLPEEGLKFMVYLQKENIIDESGMPKERFSAEFPKEGPSILRIQQVVRGDSAAYFCASSPLSGTDEAFFGQGTRLTVV.